What follows are 19 T cell receptor beta chains derived from one specimen sequenced in a study of T cells in Graves' hyperthyroidism and ophthalmopathy. Amplification targeted TCR beta CDR3 regions from RNA transcripts. Carried out on the TCR CDR3, a first-round RT-PCR used the HTBI primer set. Each CDR3 protein is one row after TCRdb ran MiXCR on the multiplex PCR reads. The repertoire has some 490,000 distinct CDR3 sequences, approximately 23% of them found once; the top ten carry around 54%. The sequenced sample was blood. The receptor source for this set is a woman between 70 and 85 years old with Graves' ophthalmopathy.

This clonotype was counted between two and nine times. The J gene is TRBJ1-2, the V gene TRBV18; no firm D call. This CDR3 has 13 amino acids. The V end lost 6 bases, the J end lost 1 base, and 9 bases lay between the germline ends. Germline V CDR1 and CDR2: KGHSH, LQKENI. The CDR3 loop reads CASSVQNNYGYTF. The CDR3 DNA follows: TGTGCCAGCTCGGTACAGAATAACTATGGCTACACCTTC.

The chain uses TRBV20-1 and TRBJ2-3; 7 bases are shared with TRBD2. The CDR3 length is 16 residues. The trim removed 3 bases at V and 0 bases at J, leaving 9 bases unmatched. CDR1 is DFQATT, CDR2 SNEGSKA, per germline (reference sequence). CDR3 sequence: CSARGGTTVSTDTQYF. In nucleotides, the CDR3 is TGCAGTGCTAGGGGTGGGACTACCGTTAGCACAGATACGCAGTATTTT.

The genes are TRBV5-1 and TRBJ1-1; no clear D. Germline CDR1 reads SGHRS; CDR2 reads YFSETQ. The CDR3 consists of 13 residues. Trimming removed 2 bases at V and 3 bases at J, with 8 bases between. CDR3 residues: CASSLGSDTEAFF. The CDR3, as DNA: TGCGCCAGCAGCTTAGGGTCGGACACTGAAGCTTTCTTT.

The sample holds many counts of this clonotype. The DNA of the CDR3 is TGTGCCAGCAGTTACTCCCTAGCGGGAACGGGCGAGCAGTACTTC. Its translation is CASSYSLAGTGEQYF. The chain joins TRBV6-5 to TRBJ2-7; 9 positions agree with TRBD2. The CDR3 is made up of 15 amino acids. V was pared by 0 bases and J by 6 bases, with 6 bases of the junction left unmatched. Germline values: CDR1 MNHEY, CDR2 SVGAGI.

CDR3 nucleotide sequence: TGTGCCAGCAGTATCCCGGGACACCTGAACACCGGGGAGCTGTTTTTT. This encodes CASSIPGHLNTGELFF. The chain combines TRBV12-3 or TRBV12-4 with TRBJ2-2; a possible D gene is TRBD1 (6 bases). There are 16 residues in the CDR3. V dropped 5 bases and J dropped 1 base, with 14 bases sitting between them.

This clonotype was seen ten or more times. This chain joins TRBV12-3 or TRBV12-4 and TRBJ1-2; D gene uncertain. V lost 3 bases, J lost 4 bases, and 12 bases lay in between. This CDR3 is built from 14 residues. CDR3 amino acids: CASSFGEEGYGYTF. CDR3 sequence (DNA): TGTGCCAGCAGTTTCGGAGAGGAGGGCTATGGCTACACCTTC.

The chain links TRBV6-1 to TRBJ2-7; TRBD1 might be the D (5 bases). The V gene's germline CDR1 is MNHNS and CDR2 SASEGT. The CDR3 has 17 amino acids. V was cut by 2 bases and J by 3 bases, with 20 bases left in between. CDR3 protein: CASSEFNRFLRGYEQYF. Here the CDR3 DNA reads TGTGCCAGCAGTGAATTCAACAGGTTTTTACGAGGCTACGAGCAGTACTTC.

This clonotype was counted only a few times. The CDR3 nucleotides read TGTGCCAGCGATAGGGGAACTCACACTGAAGCTTTCTTT. Translation gives CASDRGTHTEAFF. This rearrangement joins TRBV6-2 or TRBV6-3 to TRBJ1-1, with D maybe TRBD1 (5 bases). Germline-derived CDR1 and CDR2 are MNHEY and SVGEGT. V was clipped by 8 bases and J by 3 bases, with 13 bases between them. The length of the CDR3 is 13 residues.

This clonotype occurred many times. This chain uses TRBV2 with TRBJ1-4; TRBD1 matches at 9 bases. CDR1 and CDR2 from the germline V gene are SNHLY and FYNNEI. This CDR3 has 14 amino acids. The J segment lost 6 bases and the V segment lost 7 bases, leaving 6 bases of the junction unmatched. CDR3 sequence reads: CASIIQGADEKLFF. CDR3 coding DNA: TGTGCCAGCATCATACAGGGGGCTGATGAAAAACTGTTTTTT.

This chain joins TRBV28 and TRBJ2-4; D ambiguous. Germline V CDR1 and CDR2: MDHEN, SYDVKM. The V end lost 3 bases, the J end lost 6 bases, and 6 bases lay between the germline ends. This CDR3 contains 12 residues. CDR3 DNA: TGTGCCAGCAGTTTGCGAGGAAACATTCAGTACTTC. Its protein product is CASSLRGNIQYF. Variable domain in full (rest from reference TRBV28 and TRBJ2-4): DVKVTQSSRYLVKRTGEKVFLECVQDMDHENMFWYRQDPGLGLRLIYFSYDVKMKEKGDIPEGYSVSREKKERFSLILESASTNQTSMYLCASSLRGNIQYFGAGTRLSVL.

About this clonotype itself: This may be a read error, as it is one base from a much larger clone. The J gene is TRBJ2-1, the V gene TRBV28; 12 bases agree with TRBD2. Germline loops: CDR1 MDHEN, CDR2 SYDVKM. There are 15 residues in the CDR3. Trimming removed 3 bases from V and 11 bases from J; junction bases left unmatched: 8. CDR3 DNA sequence: TGTGCCAGCAGTTTCGCTAGCGGGAGGGCCAGCAAGCAGTTCTTC. It translates to CASSFASGRASKQFF.

There are a few counts of this clonotype. This chain connects TRBV10-3 to TRBJ2-3, with 9 nucleotides matching TRBD2. The J segment lost 6 bases and the V segment lost 5 bases, leaving 9 bases of the junction unmatched. CDR1 is ENHRY, CDR2 SYGVKD, per germline. This CDR3 is built from 15 residues. The CDR3 sequence is CAISTGTSSSDTQYF. The CDR3 nucleotides are TGTGCCATCAGTACCGGGACTAGCTCTTCGGATACGCAGTATTTT.

This clonotype has a handful of counts. The rearrangement links TRBV7-2 to TRBJ1-6; D uncertain. This CDR3 is built from 15 residues. V was trimmed by 0 bases and J by 11 bases, leaving 14 bases between them. Per the germline V gene, CDR1 is SGHTA and CDR2 is FQGNSA. The CDR3: CASSLAPAAGAPLHF. Here the CDR3 DNA reads TGTGCCAGCAGCTTAGCGCCGGCAGCCGGGGCACCCCTCCACTTT.

In its sample, this clonotype was seen a few times. The rearrangement links TRBV5-1 to TRBJ2-7; 13 positions agree with TRBD2. V gave up 0 bases and J gave up 6 bases; unmatched junction bases: 6. From germline, CDR1 is SGHRS and CDR2 YFSETQ. The CDR3 is 16 residues long. CDR3 in amino acids: CASSLGTSGSVGEQYF. Written as DNA, the CDR3 is TGCGCCAGCAGCTTGGGGACTAGCGGGAGTGTCGGCGAGCAGTACTTC.

This clonotype showed up just a few times. The V call is TRBV3-1, the J call TRBJ1-2; D ambiguous. V was trimmed by 0 bases and J by 4 bases, leaving 12 bases between them. Germline loops: CDR1 LGHDT, CDR2 YNNKEL (reference sequence). This CDR3 contains 15 residues. Here the CDR3 reads CASSQDMVASYGYTF. CDR3 coding DNA: TGTGCCAGCAGCCAAGATATGGTGGCTTCCTATGGCTACACCTTC.

The rearrangement uses TRBV6-1 and TRBJ2-1; tentative D call: TRBD2 (6 bases). Trimming shortened V by 5 bases and J by 0 bases, and 14 bases separated the two germline ends. CDR3 length: 16 amino acids. The germline CDR1 and CDR2 sequences are MNHNS and SASEGT. CDR3 in amino acids: CASSTGRLISYNEQFF. CDR3 coding DNA: TGTGCCAGCAGTACGGGGAGGTTGATCTCCTACAATGAGCAGTTCTTC.

This clonotype was detected ten times or more. The rearrangement uses TRBV12-3 or TRBV12-4 and TRBJ1-1, with D possibly matching TRBD1 (6 bases). The CDR3 runs to 16 residues. Trimming left V 8 bases short and J 0 bases short, with 19 bases between. The DNA of the CDR3 is TGTGCCAGCGTAAACAGGGTCTTTAGTCTGAACACTGAAGCTTTCTTT. Translation gives CASVNRVFSLNTEAFF.

V gene TRBV5-1 combines with J gene TRBJ2-5, with D perhaps matching TRBD2 (6 bases). V shed 4 bases and J shed 4 bases, with 14 bases lying between them. Germline values: CDR1 SGHRS, CDR2 YFSETQ. The CDR3 runs 14 residues. CDR3 sequence reads: CASSPGSRGETQYF. The CDR3 DNA sequence: TGCGCCAGCAGCCCCGGGTCGCGGGGAGAGACCCAGTACTTC.

CDR3 residues: CASRKGFYSNYGYTF. In DNA, the CDR3 is TGTGCCAGTCGTAAAGGCTTTTATTCTAACTATGGCTACACCTTC. This chain joins TRBV19 and TRBJ1-2; unclear D gene. The V and J ends lost 8 bases and 0 bases respectively, with 16 bases between them. Germline CDR1 LNHDA, CDR2 SQIVND (reference sequence). The CDR3 consists of 15 residues.